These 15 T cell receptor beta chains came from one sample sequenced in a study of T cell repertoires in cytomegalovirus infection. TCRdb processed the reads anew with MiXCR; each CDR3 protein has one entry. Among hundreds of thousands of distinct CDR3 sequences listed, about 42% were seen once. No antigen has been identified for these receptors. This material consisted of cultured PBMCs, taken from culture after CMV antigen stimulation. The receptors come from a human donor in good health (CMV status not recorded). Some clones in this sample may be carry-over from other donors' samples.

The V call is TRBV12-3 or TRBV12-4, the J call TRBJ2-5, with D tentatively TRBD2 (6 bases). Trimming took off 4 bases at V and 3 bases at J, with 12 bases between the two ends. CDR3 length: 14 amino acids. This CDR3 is CASSYGGREETQYF. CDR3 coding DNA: TGTGCCAGCAGTTACGGGGGTAGGGAAGAGACCCAGTACTTC.

In DNA, the CDR3 is TGTGCCAGCAGGCAGACAGGGTGGGGGATGAACACTGAAGCTTTCTTT. Translation: CASRQTGWGMNTEAFF. This chain uses TRBV5-6 with TRBJ1-1, with 7 bases lining up with TRBD1. V was pared by 5 bases and J by 0 bases, with 10 bases of the junction left unmatched. CDR1 is SGHDT, CDR2 YYEEEE, per germline. The CDR3 length is 16 residues.

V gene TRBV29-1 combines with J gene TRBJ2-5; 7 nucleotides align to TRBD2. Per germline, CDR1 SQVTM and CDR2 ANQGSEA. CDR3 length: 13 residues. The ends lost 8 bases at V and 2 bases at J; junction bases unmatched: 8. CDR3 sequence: CSIWGLPQETQYF. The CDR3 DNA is TGCAGCATATGGGGACTACCACAAGAGACCCAGTACTTC. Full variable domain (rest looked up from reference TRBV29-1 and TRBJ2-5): SAVISQKPSRDICQRGTSLTIQCQVDSQVTMMFWYRQQPGQSLTLIATANQGSEATYESGFVIDKFPISRPNLTFSTLTVSNMSPEDSSIYLCSIWGLPQETQYFGPGTRLLVL.

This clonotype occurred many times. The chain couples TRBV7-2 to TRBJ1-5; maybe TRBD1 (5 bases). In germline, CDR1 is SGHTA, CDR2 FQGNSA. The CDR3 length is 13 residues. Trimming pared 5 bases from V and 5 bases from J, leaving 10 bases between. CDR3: CASSVTGYQPQHF. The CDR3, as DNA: TGTGCCAGCAGCGTCACAGGTTATCAGCCCCAGCATTTT.

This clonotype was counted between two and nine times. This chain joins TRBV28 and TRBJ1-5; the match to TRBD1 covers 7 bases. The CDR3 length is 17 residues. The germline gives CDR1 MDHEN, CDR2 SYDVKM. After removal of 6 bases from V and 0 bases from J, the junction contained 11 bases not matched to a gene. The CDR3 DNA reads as TGTGCCAGCAGCCCAGGGACAGACCCTTATAGCAATCAGCCCCAGCATTTT. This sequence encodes CASSPGTDPYSNQPQHF. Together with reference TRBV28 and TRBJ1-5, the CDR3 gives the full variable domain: DVKVTQSSRYLVKRTGEKVFLECVQDMDHENMFWYRQDPGLGLRLIYFSYDVKMKEKGDIPEGYSVSREKKERFSLILESASTNQTSMYLCASSPGTDPYSNQPQHFGDGTRLSIL.

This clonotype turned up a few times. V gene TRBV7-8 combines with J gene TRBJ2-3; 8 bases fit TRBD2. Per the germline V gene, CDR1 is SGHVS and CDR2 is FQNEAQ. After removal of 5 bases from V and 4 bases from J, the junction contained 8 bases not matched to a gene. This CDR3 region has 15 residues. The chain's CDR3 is CASSISGKGSDTQYF. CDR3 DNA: TGTGCCAGCAGCATTAGCGGGAAGGGGTCAGATACGCAGTATTTT.

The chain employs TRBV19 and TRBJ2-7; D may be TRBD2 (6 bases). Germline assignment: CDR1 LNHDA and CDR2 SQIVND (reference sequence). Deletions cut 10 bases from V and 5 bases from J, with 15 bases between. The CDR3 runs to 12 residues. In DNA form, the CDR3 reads TGTGCCACCCGGGACTCTCCTAACGAGCAGTACTTC. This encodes CATRDSPNEQYF. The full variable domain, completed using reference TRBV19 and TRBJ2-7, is DGGITQSPKYLFRKEGQNVTLSCEQNLNHDAMYWYRQDPGQGLRLIYYSQIVNDFQKGDIAEGYSVSREKKESFPLTVTSAQKNPTAFYLCATRDSPNEQYFGPGTRLTVT.

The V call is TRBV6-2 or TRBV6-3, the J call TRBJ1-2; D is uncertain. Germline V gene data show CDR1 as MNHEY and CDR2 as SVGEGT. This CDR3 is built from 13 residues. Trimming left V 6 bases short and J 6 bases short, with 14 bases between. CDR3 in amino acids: CASSPIERNGYTF. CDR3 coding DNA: TGTGCCAGCAGCCCGATCGAAAGGAATGGCTACACCTTC.

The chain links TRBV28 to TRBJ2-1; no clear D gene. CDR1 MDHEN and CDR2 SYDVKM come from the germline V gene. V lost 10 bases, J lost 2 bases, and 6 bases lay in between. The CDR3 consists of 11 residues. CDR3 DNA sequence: TGTGCCACATCAACCTACAATGAGCAGTTCTTC. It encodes CATSTYNEQFF.

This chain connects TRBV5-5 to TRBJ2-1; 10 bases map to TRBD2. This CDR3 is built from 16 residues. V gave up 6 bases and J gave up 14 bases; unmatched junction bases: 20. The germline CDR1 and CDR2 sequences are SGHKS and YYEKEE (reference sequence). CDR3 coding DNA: TGTGCCAGCAACCCCCCGGTTGGTAGCGGGAGGCTTAATGAGTTCTTC. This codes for CASNPPVGSGRLNEFF. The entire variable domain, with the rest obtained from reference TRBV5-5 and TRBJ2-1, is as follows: DAGVTQSPTHLIKTRGQQVTLRCSPISGHKSVSWYQQVLGQGPQFIFQYYEKEERGRGNFPDRFSARQFPNYSSELNVNALLLGDSALYLCASNPPVGSGRLNEFFGPGTRLTVL.

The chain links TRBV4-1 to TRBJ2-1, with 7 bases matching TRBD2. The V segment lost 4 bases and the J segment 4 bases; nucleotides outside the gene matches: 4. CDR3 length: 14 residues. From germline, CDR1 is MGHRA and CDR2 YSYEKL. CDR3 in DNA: TGCGCCAGCAGCCCGCGGGAGCGGTACAATGAGCAGTTCTTC. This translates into CASSPRERYNEQFF.

CDR3 sequence reads: CASSPRGRDEDTQYF. The CDR3 DNA follows: TGTGCCAGCAGTCCCAGGGGGAGGGATGAAGATACGCAGTATTTT. The chain joins TRBV12-3 or TRBV12-4 to TRBJ2-3; D is possibly TRBD1 or TRBD2 (7 bases each). V lost 5 bases and J 5 bases, leaving 17 bases between the germline ends. The CDR3 has 15 amino acids.

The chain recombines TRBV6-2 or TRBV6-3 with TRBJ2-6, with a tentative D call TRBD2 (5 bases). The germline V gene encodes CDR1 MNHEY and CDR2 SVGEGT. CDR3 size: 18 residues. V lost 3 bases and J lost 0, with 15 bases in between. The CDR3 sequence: CASSYTGIRSSGANVLTF. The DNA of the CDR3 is TGTGCCAGCAGTTATACGGGGATTAGAAGCTCTGGGGCCAACGTCCTGACTTTC.

The CDR3 nucleotides read TGTGCCAGCAGCTCCCGGTCGTCGGGGTCCTACGAGCAGTACTTC. It encodes CASSSRSSGSYEQYF. The chain joins TRBV7-2 to TRBJ2-7; a possible D gene is TRBD2 (5 bases). The CDR3 has 15 amino acids. Germline CDR1 reads SGHTA; CDR2 reads FQGNSA. Trimming removed 4 bases at V and 1 base at J, with 14 bases between.

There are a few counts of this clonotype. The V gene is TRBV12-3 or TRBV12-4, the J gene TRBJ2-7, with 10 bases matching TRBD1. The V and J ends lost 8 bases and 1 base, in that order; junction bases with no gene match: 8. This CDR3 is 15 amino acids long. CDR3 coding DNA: TGTGCCAGCGGCTCAGGGGACAGGGGATCCTACGAGCAGTACTTC. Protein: CASGSGDRGSYEQYF.